This T cell receptor beta chain was profiled in a study of graft-versus-host responses after intestinal transplantation. Overall study: All of the recipients had induction that used anti-thymocyte globulin, then tacrolimus and steroids for 2 to 3 years. Study-level points and caveats: Levels of circulating GvH clones at their peak were associated with early post-transplant HvG declines. Allografts carried high graft-versus-host to host-versus-graft clonal ratios in patients having graft-donor T cell macrochimerism. Analysis identified GvH clones in recipient marrow, with some appearing first in ileum or blood.

Comment on this clone: Antigen unknown.

This CDR3 has 16 amino acids. V was pared by 4 bases and J by 4 bases, with 7 bases of the junction left unmatched. The germline CDR1 and CDR2 sequences are PRHDT and FYEKMQ (reference sequence). Only in-frame clones appear in the TCRdb table, and some are missing; sequencing was by immunoSEQ multiplex PCR. The table shows over 55,000 clones, with 75% to 90% occurring only once. The input for sequencing was unstimulated CD4+ T cells sorted from spleen or lymph node cells, taken before transplant. V gene TRBV13 combines with J gene TRBJ2-3, with 11 bases that match TRBD2. This receptor was obtained from a human donor who was the organ donor for an intestinal transplant. The CDR3 DNA sequence: TGTGCCAGCAGCTCCCGACTAGCGGGGATCCCAGATACGCAGTATTTT. It encodes CASSSRLAGIPDTQYF.